The 3 T cell receptor beta chains given below trace back to one sample, sequenced in a study of T cell responses to AZD1222 COVID-19 vaccine. Only in-frame clones appear in the TCRdb table, and some are missing; sequencing was by immunoSEQ multiplex PCR. The sample shows tens of thousands of clones, approximately 79% of them seen only once. The sequenced sample was peripheral blood, obtained on day 0 of AZD1222 vaccination. These receptor sequences come from an adult in good health.

The genes are TRBV2 and TRBJ2-7; D remains unclear. V was trimmed by 4 bases and J by 1 base, leaving 14 bases between them. Germline loops: CDR1 SNHLY, CDR2 FYNNEI. The CDR3 is made up of 15 amino acids. DNA for the CDR3: TGTGCCAGCAGTGGGGCGGAAACCCTATCCTACGAGCAGTACTTC. Protein sequence: CASSGAETLSYEQYF.

The chain is built from TRBV7-2 and TRBJ2-2; tentative D call: TRBD1 (6 bases). Germline values: CDR1 SGHTA, CDR2 FQGNSA. Trimming left V 4 bases short and J 5 bases short, with 14 bases between. This CDR3 has 15 residues. The CDR3 reads CASSSWTENTGELFF. CDR3 bases: TGTGCCAGCAGCTCCTGGACAGAGAATACCGGGGAGCTGTTTTTT.

This chain connects TRBV4-3 to TRBJ2-3; 8 bases are shared with TRBD2. J gave up 2 bases and V 2 bases, and 3 bases lay outside the gene matches. Germline V gives CDR1 LGHNA, CDR2 YSLEER. The CDR3 runs to 15 residues. CDR3 bases: TGCGCCAGCAGCCAAATAGCGGGACCCACAGATACGCAGTATTTT. Its protein is CASSQIAGPTDTQYF.